The rows below give T cell receptor beta chains drawn from one sample of a study of sequential checkpoint blockade in melanoma. Profiling relied on immunoSEQ multiplex PCR, and the TCRdb table lists in-frame clones only, not all of them. The table shows 8,000 or so clones, with approximately 67% occurring only once. Sequencing was performed on CD8+ T cells sorted from blood (inferred from file names), taken from a patient given nivolumab and ipilimumab in sequence. Source of these receptors: a human patient with melanoma. Some clones in this sample may be carry-over from other donors' samples. Each CDR3 is given with its conserved first and last residue. D genes are given only for firm matches. Expanded clones get a size class; other rows say once, few or many, or leave the size out.

TRBV9	few	TRBD1	TRBJ1-3	TGTGCCAGCAGCGCTTGGGACAGGATGTCTGGAAACACCATATATTTT	CASSAWDRMSGNTIYF
TRBV9	.	.	TRBJ2-1	TGTGCCAGCAGCGTAGGTCTGGGGGCCTCCGGGGATGAGCAGTTCTTC	CASSVGLGASGDEQFF
TRBV5-6	.	.	TRBJ1-5	TGTGCCAGCAGTCCAGGGCCCGTGGCCAATCAGCCCCAGCATTTT	CASSPGPVANQPQHF
TRBV9	.	.	TRBJ1-1	TGTGCCAGCAGCGTAGAGGGGTCTGAGAACACTGAAGCTTTCTTT	CASSVEGSENTEAFF
TRBV9	.	.	TRBJ2-6	TGTGCCAGCAGCGTGGGGGACTCCTATTCTGGGGCCAACGTCCTGACTTTC	CASSVGDSYSGANVLTF
TRBV6-1	.	.	TRBJ1-5	TGTGCCAGCACCTCGGTCCCGAATCAGCCCCAGCATTTT	CASTSVPNQPQHF
TRBV7-2	.	.	TRBJ2-7	TGTGCCAGCAGCTTAGTAGGCGGCCGATACGAGCAGTACTTC	CASSLVGGRYEQYF
TRBV5-1	.	.	TRBJ2-7	TGCGCCAGCAGCTTGGGGCAGTTGGTGTCCTACGAGCAGTACTTC	CASSLGQLVSYEQYF
TRBV5-3	.	.	TRBJ1-6	TGTGCCAGAAGCGAAGGGGCGGAGTCCTATAATTCACCCCTCCACTTT	CARSEGAESYNSPLHF
TRBV9	.	.	TRBJ2-6	TGTGCCAGCAGCTCCCGAGGGATTAGCTCTGGGGCCAACGTCCTGACTTTC	CASSSRGISSGANVLTF
TRBV9	.	TRBD1	TRBJ2-7	TGTGCCAGCACACGAGGGACAGGGGCGGCCGAGCAGTACTTC	CASTRGTGAAEQYF
TRBV7-9	.	TRBD1	TRBJ2-7	TGTGCCAGCAGCCCTCGGACAGGGCGAACCTACGAGCAGTACTTC	CASSPRTGRTYEQYF
TRBV19	many	.	TRBJ2-5	TGTGCCAGTAGCCCGAATCACAGGAGAGATCAAGAGACCCAGTACTTC	CASSPNHRRDQETQYF
TRBV6-5	few	TRBD1	TRBJ2-7	TGTGCCAGCAGAATCGGGACAGGGGGATCCTACGAGCAGTACTTC	CASRIGTGGSYEQYF
TRBV7-9	few	.	TRBJ1-2	TGTGCCAGCAGCTTAGTCGGGGGGAACTATGGCTACACCTTC	CASSLVGGNYGYTF
TRBV6-6	.	TRBD1	TRBJ1-5	TGTGCCAGCAGTTCCCCGGACAGGGGGGAAAATCAGCCCCAGCATTTT	CASSSPDRGENQPQHF
TRBV7-9	.	.	TRBJ1-5	TGTGCCAGCAGCTTAGTATCCGCGGGGGTCGGCAATCAGCCCCAGCATTTT	CASSLVSAGVGNQPQHF
TRBV28	few	TRBD1	TRBJ1-2	TGTGCCAGCAGTCCCCCCCACGGGACAGGGGCGTATGGCTACACCTTC	CASSPPHGTGAYGYTF
TRBV7-3	once	TRBD1	TRBJ1-5	TGTGCCAGCAGCTTGGACAGGGGGCCGAATCAGCCCCAGCATTTT	CASSLDRGPNQPQHF
TRBV1	.	.	TRBJ2-6	TGCACCAGCAGGTGTGCACAAAGTCGGGCCAACGTCCTGACTTTC	CTSRCAQSRANVLTF
TRBV28	few	.	TRBJ1-1	TGTGCCAGCAGTTATTCCGGGAACACTGAAGCTTTCTTT	CASSYSGNTEAFF
TRBV6-5	once	TRBD1	TRBJ1-1	TGTGCCAGCAGTTACTCGGTGGCAGGGGGCACTGAAGCTTTCTTT	CASSYSVAGGTEAFF
TRBV7-9	few	TRBD1	TRBJ1-2	TGTGCCAGCAGCTTAGGCGGGACAGGGAATGGCTACACCTTC	CASSLGGTGNGYTF
TRBV7-9	.	.	TRBJ2-1	TGTGCCAGCAGCTTATCCGAACAGTCGAACAATGAGCAGTTCTTC	CASSLSEQSNNEQFF
TRBV4-2	.	.	TRBJ2-7	TGTGCCAGCAGCCCGGGAAGCTCCTACGAGCAGTACTTC	CASSPGSSYEQYF
TRBV13	.	TRBD1	TRBJ2-7	TGTGCCAGCAGCGCCGGGACAGGGTCGTACGAGCAGTACTTC	CASSAGTGSYEQYF
TRBV7-9	.	.	TRBJ2-7	TGTGCCAGCAGCTCCAGTCTGGTACGGGACTCCTACGAGCAGTACTTC	CASSSSLVRDSYEQYF
TRBV19	.	.	TRBJ1-1	TGTGCCAGTAGTCAGGGGAAGAAGCTGAACACTGAAGCTTTCTTT	CASSQGKKLNTEAFF
TRBV6-1	.	TRBD2	TRBJ2-7	TGTGCCAGCAGTGACTTCGGACTAGCGGCAAACTACGAGCAGTACTTC	CASSDFGLAANYEQYF
TRBV11-2	.	.	TRBJ2-7	TGTGCCAGCAGCTTAGATGGGGGGAATTCCTACGAGCAGTACTTC	CASSLDGGNSYEQYF
TRBV7-9	.	.	TRBJ2-7	TGTGCCAGCAGTGAGCCAGGGGACCTCTACGAGCAGTACTTC	CASSEPGDLYEQYF
TRBV11-2	.	.	TRBJ2-5	TGTGCCAGCAGCTCGTCAGGGGTCCAAGAGACCCAGTACTTC	CASSSSGVQETQYF
TRBV4-2	few	TRBD2	TRBJ2-2	TGTGCCAGCAGCCAAGAGATTGAGTCTAGCGGGGTAGTCGGGGAGCTGTTTTTT	CASSQEIESSGVVGELFF
TRBV4-3	.	.	TRBJ2-7	TGCGCCAGCAGCCAAGATATTAGCTACGAGCAGTACTTC	CASSQDISYEQYF
TRBV27	.	TRBD1	TRBJ1-5	TGTGCCAGCAGTTTATTTCCGACAGGGCCCTCGGGGTATCAGCCCCAGCATTTT	CASSLFPTGPSGYQPQHF
TRBV6-1	few	TRBD1	TRBJ2-3	TGTGCCAGCAGTGAACGACAGGGGGCGCTGAGAGATACGCAGTATTTT	CASSERQGALRDTQYF
TRBV27	.	TRBD2	TRBJ2-7	TGTGCCAGCAGTCCAAGCGGGGGGGCTTACGAGCAGTACTTC	CASSPSGGAYEQYF
TRBV27	.	TRBD2	TRBJ2-3	TGTGCCAGCGGGGAAACTAGCGGGGGGACGGGAGCCACAGATACGCAGTATTTT	CASGETSGGTGATDTQYF
TRBV2	.	.	TRBJ2-7	TGTGCCAGCAGTGACAGGGCGTACGAGCAGTACTTC	CASSDRAYEQYF
TRBV28	.	.	TRBJ1-2	TGTGCCAGCAGTCCCGAGTATGGCTACACCTTC	CASSPEYGYTF
TRBV4-1	.	.	TRBJ2-1	TGCGCCAGCAGCCAGGGTGCCGGGGATGAGCAGTTCTTC	CASSQGAGDEQFF
TRBV5-1	.	TRBD1	TRBJ1-2	TGCGCCAGCAGGGAACAGGGGGAAGGCTATGGCTACACCTTC	CASREQGEGYGYTF
TRBV7-8	medium-sized	.	TRBJ2-7	TGTGCCAGCAGCCCCCGCTCCAGGTCCTACGAGCAGTACTTC	CASSPRSRSYEQYF
TRBV15	few	.	TRBJ2-5	TGTGCCACCAGCAGAGATCTAGGAGGGAGGGAGACCCAGTACTTC	CATSRDLGGRETQYF
TRBV9	medium-sized	.	TRBJ1-2	TGTGCCAGCAGCCCCGGAGGGATTGGCTACACCTTC	CASSPGGIGYTF
TRBV5-4	.	.	TRBJ1-1	TGCGCCAGCAGCCCTAATAGGAACACTGAAGCTTTCTTT	CASSPNRNTEAFF
TRBV7-9	.	.	TRBJ2-5	TGTGCCAGCAGCTTAAGGGCGGGCACGGGAGAGACCCAGTACTTC	CASSLRAGTGETQYF
TRBV9	once	.	TRBJ1-2	TGTGCCAGCAGGGCGGACATTTATGGCTACACCTTC	CASRADIYGYTF
TRBV14	.	TRBD1	TRBJ1-2	TGTGCCAGCAGCCAAGGGGCAGGGGGAGGTGGCTACACCTTC	CASSQGAGGGGYTF
TRBV9	.	.	TRBJ1-1	TGTGCCAGCAGCCCCCGGCAGGGGATAGTCATGAACACTGAAGCTTTCTTT	CASSPRQGIVMNTEAFF
TRBV20-1	.	.	TRBJ2-3	TGCAGTGCCCCGTGGGGCGATACGCAGTATTTT	CSAPWGDTQYF
TRBV5-6	.	TRBD1	TRBJ1-1	TGTGCCAGCAGTCCCGGGACAGTGAGGAACACTGAAGCTTTCTTT	CASSPGTVRNTEAFF
TRBV7-9	.	.	TRBJ2-7	TGTGCCAGCAGCCGTGTTCAGGGAAGGAACGAGCAGTACTTC	CASSRVQGRNEQYF
TRBV4-3	.	.	TRBJ1-2	TGCGCCAGCAGCCAAGCCCGCGGGTCTCCTGGCTACACCTTC	CASSQARGSPGYTF
TRBV6-1	.	TRBD1	TRBJ1-2	TGTGCCAGCAGTGAATTTGGGGGACAGGGGCACGGCTACACCTTC	CASSEFGGQGHGYTF
TRBV11-2	.	TRBD1	TRBJ2-7	TGTGCCAGCAGATCCGGGACAGGGCATATCGGGCAGTACTTC	CASRSGTGHIGQYF
TRBV27	.	.	TRBJ2-7	TGTGCCAGCAGTATCCAACGGGGATGGTCCGAGCAGTACTTC	CASSIQRGWSEQYF
TRBV6-5	once	.	TRBJ1-4	TGTGCCAGCAGTTCTTTTGGACAGATAGGCGAAAAACTGTTTTTT	CASSSFGQIGEKLFF
TRBV2	.	.	TRBJ2-7	TGTGCCAGCAGATCAGGGGCCTACGAGCAGTACTTC	CASRSGAYEQYF